This T cell receptor (beta chain) comes out of a study of PD-1 blockade in mismatch repair-deficient tumors. Overall study context: All were previously treated, progressing patients with around eleven mismatch repair-deficient cancer types. Study observations and caveats: After pembrolizumab, tumor-resident clones rose rapidly, then generally contracted before radiologic responses.

This CDR3 comprises 12 residues. The V gene lost 1 base and the J gene lost 4 bases, with 7 bases spanning the gap. Germline CDR1 reads GTSNPN; CDR2 reads SVGIG (reference sequence). Clones were sequenced by immunoSEQ multiplex PCR, and TCRdb holds only the in-frame ones, with some missing. The sample consists of approximately 130,000 clones, around 86% of them appearing once. Remarks on this clone: The antigen remains undetermined.

TCRs were sequenced from three patients responding to pembrolizumab. This sequence joins TRBV30 and TRBJ1-2; D is possibly TRBD1 (5 bases). This sequence was found in an adult with mismatch repair-deficient cancer. Here the sequenced sample was peripheral blood, taken 44 weeks after starting pembrolizumab. CDR3 region: CAWSAGSYGYTF. The CDR3 DNA is TGTGCCTGGAGTGCAGGGTCCTATGGCTACACCTTC.